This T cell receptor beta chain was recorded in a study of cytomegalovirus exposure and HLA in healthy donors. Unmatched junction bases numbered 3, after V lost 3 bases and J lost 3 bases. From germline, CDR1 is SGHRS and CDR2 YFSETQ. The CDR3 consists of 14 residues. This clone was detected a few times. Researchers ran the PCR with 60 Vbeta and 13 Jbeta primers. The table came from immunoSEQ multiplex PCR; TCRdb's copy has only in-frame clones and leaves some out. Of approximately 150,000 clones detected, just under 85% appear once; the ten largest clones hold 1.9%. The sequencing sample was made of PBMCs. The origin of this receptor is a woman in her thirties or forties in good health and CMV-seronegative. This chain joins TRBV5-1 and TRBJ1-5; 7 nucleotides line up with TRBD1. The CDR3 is CASSSGQINQPQHF. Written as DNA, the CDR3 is TGCGCCAGCAGCTCGGGACAGATCAATCAGCCCCAGCATTTT.